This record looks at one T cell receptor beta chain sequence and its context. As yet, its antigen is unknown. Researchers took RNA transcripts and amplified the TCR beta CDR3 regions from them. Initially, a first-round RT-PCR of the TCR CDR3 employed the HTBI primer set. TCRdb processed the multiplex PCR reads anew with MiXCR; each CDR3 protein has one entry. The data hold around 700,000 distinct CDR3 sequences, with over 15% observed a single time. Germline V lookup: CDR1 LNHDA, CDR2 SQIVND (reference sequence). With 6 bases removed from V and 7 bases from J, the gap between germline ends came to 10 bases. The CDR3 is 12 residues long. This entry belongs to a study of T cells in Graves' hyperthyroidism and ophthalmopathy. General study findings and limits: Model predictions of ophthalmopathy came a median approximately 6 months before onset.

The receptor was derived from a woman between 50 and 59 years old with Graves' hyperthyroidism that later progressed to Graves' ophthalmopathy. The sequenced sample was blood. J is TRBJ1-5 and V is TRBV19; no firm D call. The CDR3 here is CASRWGGQPQHF. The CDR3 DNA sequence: TGTGCCAGTAGGTGGGGTGGACAGCCCCAGCATTTT. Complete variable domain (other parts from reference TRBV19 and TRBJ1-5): DGGITQSPKYLFRKEGQNVTLSCEQNLNHDAMYWYRQDPGQGLRLIYYSQIVNDFQKGDIAEGYSVSREKKESFPLTVTSAQKNPTAFYLCASRWGGQPQHFGDGTRLSIL.